A selection of T cell receptor beta chains follows, all from one sample in a study of T cell responses to AZD1222 COVID-19 vaccine. Generated by immunoSEQ multiplex PCR, the TCRdb table keeps only in-frame clones and is missing some. The sample has under 200,000 clones; roughly 94% are singletons. The source material was peripheral blood, sampled on day 0 of AZD1222 vaccination. The receptor source for this set is an adult in good health. CDR3s leave out the opening cysteine and the closing phenylalanine or tryptophan.

j_call: TRBJ1-2
cdr3_length: 11
v_call: TRBV4-2
cdr3_aa: ASSPGANYGYT

j_call: TRBJ1-3
cdr3_length: 12
v_call: TRBV7-8
cdr3_aa: ASSTGHSGNTIY

j_call: TRBJ2-7
cdr3_length: 14
v_call: TRBV19
cdr3_aa: ASSPTHSTGNYEQY

j_call: TRBJ1-3
cdr3_length: 10
v_call: TRBV18
cdr3_aa: ASSLELNTIY

j_call: TRBJ2-5
cdr3_length: 12
v_call: TRBV28
cdr3_aa: ASSLVSGEETQY

j_call: TRBJ2-7
cdr3_length: 12
v_call: TRBV6-5
cdr3_aa: ASRHGRDSYEQY

j_call: TRBJ1-5
cdr3_length: 11
v_call: TRBV5-8
cdr3_aa: ASSAYKGQPQH

j_call: TRBJ1-5
cdr3_length: 14
v_call: TRBV5-8
cdr3_aa: ASSFAGGLGNQPQH

j_call: TRBJ2-2
cdr3_length: 12
v_call: TRBV6-5
cdr3_aa: ASRFRGDTGELF

j_call: TRBJ1-4
cdr3_length: 14
v_call: TRBV19
cdr3_aa: ASSLKPELLNEKLF

j_call: TRBJ2-1
cdr3_length: 10
v_call: TRBV28
cdr3_aa: ASRELVNEQF

j_call: TRBJ1-5
cdr3_length: 13
v_call: TRBV28
cdr3_aa: ASSLLGGAEQPQH

j_call: TRBJ1-5
cdr3_length: 12
v_call: TRBV19
cdr3_aa: ATSRGSENQPQH

j_call: TRBJ2-5
cdr3_length: 14
v_call: TRBV5-8
cdr3_aa: ASTARGGSGRETQY

j_call: TRBJ1-2
cdr3_length: 12
v_call: TRBV7-9
cdr3_aa: ASMWGSVANGYT

j_call: TRBJ2-5
cdr3_length: 12
v_call: TRBV7-2
cdr3_aa: ASSLGGRRETQY

j_call: TRBJ1-4
cdr3_length: 11
v_call: TRBV12-3/TRBV12-4
cdr3_aa: ASSLRGGEKLF

j_call: TRBJ1-6
cdr3_length: 11
v_call: TRBV28
cdr3_aa: ASSFTRDSPLH

j_call: TRBJ2-1
cdr3_length: 12
v_call: TRBV28
cdr3_aa: ASSFGQGIYEQF

j_call: TRBJ2-7
cdr3_length: 15
v_call: TRBV27
cdr3_aa: ASSLSRGRSGSYEQY

j_call: TRBJ1-1
cdr3_length: 11
v_call: TRBV27
cdr3_aa: ASSHSANTEAF

j_call: TRBJ1-2
cdr3_length: 10
v_call: TRBV28
cdr3_aa: ASSLGSYGYT

j_call: TRBJ1-2
cdr3_length: 11
v_call: TRBV5-5
cdr3_aa: ASTLSGSYGYT

j_call: TRBJ2-2
cdr3_length: 12
v_call: TRBV29-1
cdr3_aa: SAGRQANTGELF

j_call: TRBJ1-1
cdr3_length: 13
v_call: TRBV4-1
cdr3_aa: ASSPSGTGDAEAF

j_call: TRBJ1-2
cdr3_length: 12
v_call: TRBV30
cdr3_aa: AWSETATNYGYT

j_call: TRBJ2-7
cdr3_length: 12
v_call: TRBV15
cdr3_aa: ATSRLTGAYEQY

j_call: TRBJ2-2
cdr3_length: 17
v_call: TRBV6-6
cdr3_aa: ASSQAPGQRIRRTGELF

j_call: TRBJ1-3
cdr3_length: 13
v_call: TRBV5-4
cdr3_aa: ASSFPSRSGNTIY

j_call: TRBJ1-5
cdr3_length: 10
v_call: TRBV28
cdr3_aa: ASSKKGQPQH

j_call: TRBJ1-5
cdr3_length: 14
v_call: TRBV7-8
cdr3_aa: ASSLGSVQSGQPQH

j_call: TRBJ2-7
cdr3_length: 12
v_call: TRBV6-5
cdr3_aa: ASSPPGLSGEQY

j_call: TRBJ2-5
cdr3_length: 10
v_call: TRBV15
cdr3_aa: ATSRSQETQY

j_call: TRBJ2-1
cdr3_length: 15
v_call: TRBV19
cdr3_aa: ASSIWLLDRGRNEQF

j_call: TRBJ2-7
cdr3_length: 13
v_call: TRBV9
cdr3_aa: ASSVAGTGDYEQY

j_call: TRBJ1-1
cdr3_length: 10
v_call: TRBV28
cdr3_aa: ASRTMNTEAF

j_call: TRBJ1-1
cdr3_length: 13
v_call: TRBV28
cdr3_aa: ASSLLQGWNTEAF

j_call: TRBJ1-1
cdr3_length: 12
v_call: TRBV3-1/TRBV3-2
cdr3_aa: ASSQDWQGTEAF

j_call: TRBJ2-1
cdr3_length: 10
v_call: TRBV28
cdr3_aa: ASSPAYNEQF

j_call: TRBJ1-4
cdr3_length: 12
v_call: TRBV5-1
cdr3_aa: ASSLEGWDEKLF

j_call: TRBJ2-1
cdr3_length: 9
v_call: TRBV10-1
cdr3_aa: ASSYGREQF